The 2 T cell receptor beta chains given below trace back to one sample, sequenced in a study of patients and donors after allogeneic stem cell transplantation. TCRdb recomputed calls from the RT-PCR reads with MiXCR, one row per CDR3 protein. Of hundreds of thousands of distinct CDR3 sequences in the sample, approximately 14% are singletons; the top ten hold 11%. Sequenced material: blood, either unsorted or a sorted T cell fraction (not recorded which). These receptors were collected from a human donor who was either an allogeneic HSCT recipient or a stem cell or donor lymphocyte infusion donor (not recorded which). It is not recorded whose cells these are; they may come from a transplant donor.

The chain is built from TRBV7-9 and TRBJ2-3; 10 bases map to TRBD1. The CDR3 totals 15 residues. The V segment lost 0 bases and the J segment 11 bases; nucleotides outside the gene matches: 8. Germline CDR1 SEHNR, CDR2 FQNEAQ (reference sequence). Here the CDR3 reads CASSLALDRGVVQYF. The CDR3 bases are TGTGCCAGCAGCTTAGCTTTGGACAGGGGGGTGGTGCAGTATTTT.

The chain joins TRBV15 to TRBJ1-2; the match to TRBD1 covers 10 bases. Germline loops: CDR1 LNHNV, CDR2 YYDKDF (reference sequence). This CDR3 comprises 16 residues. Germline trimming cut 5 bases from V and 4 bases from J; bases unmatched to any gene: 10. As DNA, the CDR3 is TGTGCCACCAGCCCCGGAAGGGACAGGGGCCTCTATGGCTACACCTTC. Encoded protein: CATSPGRDRGLYGYTF.